This T cell receptor beta chain is from a study of blood T cell repertoires in COVID-19. Original processing notes: Reference gene primers were amplified, and this amplification served to estimate nucleated cell counts. The protocol was immunoSEQ multiplex PCR, while the TCRdb copy is restricted to in-frame clones and leaves out a portion. That table supplies the V and J calls and clone size; D and trimming were determined from the DNA. The repertoire holds more than 350,000 clones, with about 90% as singletons. This CDR3 contains 13 residues. Looked up from germline, CDR1 is LNHDA and CDR2 is SQIVND (reference sequence). Between the trimmed V and J ends, which lost 6 bases and 2 bases, there was a span of 9 bases.

The chain combines TRBV19 with TRBJ2-3; tentatively, D is TRBD1 (6 bases). Material: peripheral blood. This sequence originates from a woman in her 30s with COVID-19, enrolled during active disease. In nucleotides, the CDR3 is TGTGCCAGTAGGGGGGCGTTCACAGATACGCAGTATTTT. This codes for CASRGAFTDTQYF.